The source of this T cell receptor (beta chain) is a study of CD8+ T cells in alopecia areata. Study as a whole: Each day, treated patients took oral tofacitinib twice, at 5 to 10 mg per dose. Affected scalp percentage determined the severity score of treated patients. Study findings and constraints: Scalp sequencing also captures normal skin's resident alphabeta T cells.

The sequencing template was cDNA reverse transcribed from extracted RNA. TCRdb's table, derived via immunoSEQ multiplex PCR, lists solely in-frame clones and lacks some. Altogether about 190,000 clones are present, 45% to 65% being singletons, with the ten largest covering over 0.55%. The V end lost 1 base, the J end lost 7 bases, and 7 bases lay between the germline ends. This CDR3 is 12 amino acids long. CDR1 is MGHDK and CDR2 is SYGVNS in the germline V gene. Points on this clone: What it binds is unknown.

Treatment indicated: oral pan-JAK inhibitor, 5-10 mg twice daily. The receptor was derived from a human donor with alopecia areata. Sample: CD4+ T cells sorted from blood, taken at week 4, from a patient treated with tofacitinib. The chain uses TRBV25-1 and TRBJ1-2; no clear D. The CDR3 spells CASSESDRGYTF. CDR3 DNA: TGTGCCAGCAGTGAATCCGACCGTGGCTACACCTTC.